These 29 T cell receptor beta chains originate from one sample sequenced in a study of blood T cell repertoires in COVID-19. Data came from immunoSEQ multiplex PCR; TCRdb stores just in-frame clones and leaves some out. The sample lists roughly 200,000 clones, over 85% occurring once. The sample consisted of PBMCs or T cells enriched from blood (not recorded which). The receptors stem from a woman younger than 45 with acute COVID-19.

CDR3 nucleotides: TGTGCCAGCAGCGTAGGCGGCAGGGGGCTCGAGCAGTACTTC. Its protein is CASSVGGRGLEQYF. The V call is TRBV9, the J call TRBJ2-7, with 8 nucleotides matching TRBD1. V dropped 0 bases and J dropped 6; count of bases not matched to a gene: 5. CDR1 is SGDLS, CDR2 YYNGEE, per germline. The CDR3 runs 14 residues.

This chain links TRBV3-1 (or the pseudogene TRBV3-2) with TRBJ2-2; D is undetermined. This CDR3 is 14 amino acids long. The V end was cut by 1 base, the J end by 1 base, with 4 bases between. Germline CDR1 LGHDT, CDR2 YNNKEL (reference sequence). The CDR3 spells CASSQAVNTGELFF. CDR3 DNA: TGTGCCAGCAGCCAAGCAGTGAACACCGGGGAGCTGTTTTTT.

As for this clone: One end of the junction varies from germline; a read error may be responsible. V and J are TRBV7-9 and TRBJ1-2; D gene ambiguous. The CDR3 extends over 13 amino acids. Germline values: CDR1 SEHNR, CDR2 FQNEAQ (reference sequence). The CDR3, as DNA: TGTGTCAGCACCGCTTTTGAGGAAACTGGCTACACCTTC. It yields the protein CVSTAFEETGYTF.

This clone was counted once. The chain is built from TRBV25-1 and TRBJ1-1; perhaps TRBD1 as D (6 bases). This CDR3 comprises 14 residues. The germline V gene encodes CDR1 MGHDK and CDR2 SYGVNS. The germline V and J ends were trimmed by 6 bases and 2 bases, with 13 bases remaining between them. CDR3 sequence (DNA): TGTGCCAGCAGGGAGACAGGAGTAAACACTGAAGCTTTCTTT. It yields the protein CASRETGVNTEAFF. Using reference TRBV25-1 and TRBJ1-1 for the parts outside the CDR3, the full variable domain is EADIYQTPRYLVIGTGKKITLECSQTMGHDKMYWYQQDPGMELHLIHYSYGVNSTEKGDLSSESTVSRIRTEHFPLTLESARPSHTSQYLCASRETGVNTEAFFGQGTRLTVV.

The chain couples TRBV11-3 to TRBJ2-1; 11 bases map to TRBD1. The CDR3 spans 16 residues. The V gene end was trimmed by 1 base and the J gene end by 4 bases; junction bases not matched to a gene: 3. The germline V gene encodes CDR1 SGHNT and CDR2 YENEEA. The CDR3 sequence: CASSLVGTGGYNEQFF. CDR3 DNA: TGTGCCAGCAGCTTAGTCGGGACAGGGGGTTACAATGAGCAGTTCTTC.

The chain carries TRBV4-1 and TRBJ1-6; tentatively, D is TRBD1 (6 bases). CDR1 is MGHRA and CDR2 is YSYEKL in the germline V gene. Trimming pared 3 bases from V and 6 bases from J, leaving 9 bases between. This CDR3 contains 14 residues. In DNA, the CDR3 is TGCGCCAGCAGCCAGTGGACAGTTAATTCACCCCTCCACTTT. It encodes CASSQWTVNSPLHF.

The V gene is TRBV11-2, the J gene TRBJ2-2; TRBD2 matches 9 bases. The junction had 6 bases not matched to a gene; V was cut back by 5 bases and J by 2 bases. The CDR3 extends over 16 amino acids. The germline gives CDR1 SGHAT, CDR2 FQNNGV. CDR3 nucleotides: TGTGCCAGCAGCAGAAGCGGGGGGCCAAACACCGGGGAGCTGTTTTTT. It codes for CASSRSGGPNTGELFF.

This clone appeared a single time. The CDR3 DNA reads as TGTGCCAGCTCACCATACCTCCCAGCGGGGGGGAACACCGGGGAGCTGTTTTTT. Its protein is CASSPYLPAGGNTGELFF. This sequence joins TRBV18 and TRBJ2-2, with 9 bases matching TRBD2. Unmatched junction bases numbered 8, after V lost 2 bases and J lost 1 base. Germline V gene lookup returns CDR1 KGHSH and CDR2 LQKENI. The CDR3 runs to 18 residues.

This clone was recorded only once. This CDR3 reads CASSRTGAGQPQHF. In DNA form, the CDR3 reads TGTGCCAGCAGCCGAACAGGCGCCGGTCAGCCCCAGCATTTT. The chain combines TRBV3-1 (or the pseudogene TRBV3-2) with TRBJ1-5; TRBD1 is a possible D gene (5 bases). The V and J ends lost 4 bases and 6 bases respectively, with 13 bases between them. The CDR3 extends over 14 amino acids. CDR1 LGHDT and CDR2 YNNKEL come from the germline V gene (reference sequence).

Here the CDR3 DNA reads TGTGCCAGCAGTCGGGGGGCGAACACTGAAGCTTTCTTT. Its translation is CASSRGANTEAFF. The chain couples TRBV6-5 to TRBJ1-1; perhaps TRBD1 as D (6 bases). V gave up 5 bases and J gave up 1 base, with 8 bases separating them. Germline assignment: CDR1 MNHEY and CDR2 SVGAGI. The CDR3 has 13 amino acids.

The gene calls are TRBV7-9 and TRBJ2-7, with 7 bases that match TRBD1. CDR3 length equals 16 residues. Germline V gives CDR1 SEHNR, CDR2 FQNEAQ (reference sequence). V trimming: 4 bases; J trimming: 5 bases; junction bases outside the gene matches: 14. The DNA for the CDR3 is TGTGCCAGCAGCTCAACACCGGGACAGAGACGTCACGAGCAGTACTTC. As protein: CASSSTPGQRRHEQYF.

This clone turned up a few times. This rearrangement joins TRBV9 to TRBJ1-1; the D is unclear. Trimming took off 3 bases at V and 0 bases at J, with 3 bases between the two ends. Germline-derived CDR1 and CDR2 are SGDLS and YYNGEE. This CDR3 spans 12 amino acids. CDR3 sequence (DNA): TGTGCCAGCAGCGCCATGAACACTGAAGCTTTCTTT. Protein: CASSAMNTEAFF.

The rearrangement joins TRBV5-1 to TRBJ1-1, with unresolved D. The V end was cut by 1 base, the J end by 3 bases, with 13 bases between. This CDR3 contains 15 residues. CDR1 is SGHRS and CDR2 is YFSETQ in the germline V gene. The CDR3 is CASSLSGSWDTEAFF. In DNA, the CDR3 is TGCGCCAGCAGCTTGTCGGGGTCTTGGGACACTGAAGCTTTCTTT.

This chain links TRBV10-3 with TRBJ2-7, with D possibly TRBD2 on 6 matching bases. This CDR3 has 13 amino acids. The V and J ends lost 5 bases and 4 bases respectively, with 12 bases between them. Germline-derived CDR1 and CDR2 are ENHRY and SYGVKD. CDR3 region: CAISRGTDYEQYF. In nucleotides, the CDR3 is TGTGCCATCAGTCGCGGGACGGATTACGAGCAGTACTTC.

The V and J genes are TRBV30 and TRBJ2-3; 15 bases line up with TRBD2. The CDR3 sequence is 14 residues long. J was trimmed by 9 bases and V by 2 bases; bases with no gene match: 3. Germline V lookup: CDR1 GTSNPN, CDR2 SVGIG (reference sequence). As DNA, the CDR3 is TGTGCCTGGAGTTCGGGACTAGCGGGGGGAACGCAGTATTTT. Its translation: CAWSSGLAGGTQYF.

This chain connects TRBV6-5 to TRBJ2-5; D gene uncertain. Germline values: CDR1 MNHEY, CDR2 SVGAGI. V dropped 2 bases and J dropped 5 bases, with 9 bases sitting between them. The CDR3 spans 13 residues. This CDR3 reads CASSYGQAETQYF. For the CDR3, the DNA is TGTGCCAGCAGTTACGGGCAAGCCGAGACCCAGTACTTC.

This clone has a single count. This sample includes further DNA sequences coding for the same CDR3. This chain connects TRBV18 to TRBJ1-1; no reliable D call. There are 13 residues in the CDR3. Per germline, CDR1 KGHSH and CDR2 LQKENI. Trimming left V 3 bases short and J 1 base short, with 6 bases between. The CDR3 sequence is CASSPAGNTEAFF. CDR3 coding DNA: TGTGCCAGCTCACCGGCGGGGAACACTGAAGCTTTCTTT.

The chain links TRBV4-1 to TRBJ2-3, with 13 bases lining up with TRBD2. Germline values: CDR1 MGHRA, CDR2 YSYEKL. This CDR3 contains 17 residues. The V segment lost 2 bases and the J segment 4 bases; nucleotides outside the gene matches: 6. CDR3 DNA sequence: TGCGCCAGCAGCCAACGACTAGCGGGGGGTTCCGCAGATACGCAGTATTTT. Encoded protein: CASSQRLAGGSADTQYF.

The chain is built from TRBV7-2 and TRBJ1-3, with D perhaps matching TRBD1 (5 bases). Germline V CDR1 and CDR2: SGHTA, FQGNSA. V was shortened by 5 bases and J by 4 bases, with 12 bases between the two germline ends. The CDR3 is made up of 14 amino acids. The CDR3 loop is CASSPQTAGNTIYF. The CDR3 nucleotides read TGTGCCAGCAGCCCTCAGACAGCAGGAAACACCATATATTTT.

V usage is TRBV13 and J usage is TRBJ1-4; D possibly corresponds to TRBD1 (5 bases). The CDR3 length is 14 residues. V lost 5 bases and J 6 bases, leaving 13 bases between the germline ends. Germline V gives CDR1 PRHDT, CDR2 FYEKMQ (reference sequence). CDR3 loop: CASSPQGMHEKLFF. The CDR3 nucleotides read TGTGCCAGCAGCCCGCAGGGTATGCATGAAAAACTGTTTTTT.

The genes are TRBV3-1 (or the pseudogene TRBV3-2) and TRBJ1-5; perhaps TRBD1 as D (6 bases). CDR1 is LGHDT, CDR2 YNNKEL, per germline (reference sequence). This CDR3 has 16 residues. V was cut by 2 bases and J by 0 bases, with 11 bases left in between. CDR3 coding DNA: TGTGCCAGCAGCCAAACAGGGTCCTATAGCAATCAGCCCCAGCATTTT. Its translation: CASSQTGSYSNQPQHF.

This chain connects TRBV28 to TRBJ1-5, with 7 bases lining up with TRBD1. The CDR3 extends over 16 amino acids. In germline, CDR1 is MDHEN, CDR2 SYDVKM. With 5 bases clipped from V and 0 bases from J, the junction kept 7 bases outside the gene matches. The CDR3 loop reads CASSHGTVYSNQPQHF. CDR3 coding DNA: TGTGCCAGCAGTCACGGGACAGTATATAGCAATCAGCCCCAGCATTTT.

The genes are TRBV3-1 (or the pseudogene TRBV3-2) and TRBJ1-1; D might be TRBD1 (6 bases). The CDR3 contains 16 residues. Germline-derived CDR1 and CDR2 are LGHDT and YNNKEL (reference sequence). V shed 1 base and J shed 4 bases, with 16 bases lying between them. CDR3 nucleotide sequence: TGTGCCAGCAGCCAAGTAGGGGGAAGTCGGGGCACTGAAGCTTTCTTT. Its translation is CASSQVGGSRGTEAFF.

The chain couples TRBV5-4 to TRBJ2-2, with a tentative D call TRBD2 (5 bases). V was trimmed by 2 bases and J by 7 bases, leaving 9 bases between them. The CDR3 contains 13 residues. The germline gives CDR1 SGHNT, CDR2 YYREEE (reference sequence). The CDR3, as DNA: TGTGCCAGCAGCTTATGGGGAGTCGGGGAGCTGTTTTTT. It codes for CASSLWGVGELFF.

This chain joins TRBV7-9 and TRBJ1-4; 8 bases agree with TRBD1. Germline lookup yields CDR1 SEHNR and CDR2 FQNEAQ (reference sequence). V gave up 5 bases and J gave up 8 bases; unmatched junction bases: 4. The CDR3 consists of 13 residues. In DNA, the CDR3 is TGTGCCAGCAGCAGGACAGGGCGCGAAAAACTGTTTTTT. Its protein is CASSRTGREKLFF.

The chain links TRBV7-2 to TRBJ2-5, with 13 bases lining up with TRBD2. The J segment lost 2 bases and the V segment lost 5 bases, leaving 8 bases of the junction unmatched. CDR1 is SGHTA and CDR2 is FQGNSA in the germline V gene. This CDR3 contains 17 residues. CDR3 nucleotide sequence: TGTGCCAGCAGCCCAGGGAGACTAGCGGGGGGTCAAGAGACCCAGTACTTC. Protein product: CASSPGRLAGGQETQYF.

The chain links TRBV5-1 to TRBJ1-1; no clear D gene. The V and J ends lost 1 base and 0 bases respectively, with 7 bases between them. The CDR3 extends over 14 amino acids. From germline, CDR1 is SGHRS and CDR2 YFSETQ. DNA of the CDR3: TGCGCCAGCAGCTTGTTCAGGATGAACACTGAAGCTTTCTTT. Its protein is CASSLFRMNTEAFF.

The genes are TRBV3-1 (or the pseudogene TRBV3-2) and TRBJ2-7, with 7 bases lining up with TRBD1. V gave up 4 bases and J gave up 2 bases; unmatched junction bases: 11. Germline V lookup: CDR1 LGHDT, CDR2 YNNKEL (reference sequence). The CDR3 has 16 residues. The CDR3 DNA reads TGTGCCAGCAGCCGAGTAGACAGGGTAAAGACCTACGAGCAGTACTTC. Translation: CASSRVDRVKTYEQYF.

The gene calls are TRBV4-1 and TRBJ1-5; 11 bases align to TRBD1. Germline trimming cut 3 bases from V and 4 bases from J; bases unmatched to any gene: 11. The CDR3 is made up of 18 amino acids. CDR1 is MGHRA and CDR2 is YSYEKL in the germline V gene. Written as DNA, the CDR3 is TGCGCCAGCAGCCACGCGATCCGGGACAGGGGGTTGAATCAGCCCCAGCATTTT. This translates into CASSHAIRDRGLNQPQHF.